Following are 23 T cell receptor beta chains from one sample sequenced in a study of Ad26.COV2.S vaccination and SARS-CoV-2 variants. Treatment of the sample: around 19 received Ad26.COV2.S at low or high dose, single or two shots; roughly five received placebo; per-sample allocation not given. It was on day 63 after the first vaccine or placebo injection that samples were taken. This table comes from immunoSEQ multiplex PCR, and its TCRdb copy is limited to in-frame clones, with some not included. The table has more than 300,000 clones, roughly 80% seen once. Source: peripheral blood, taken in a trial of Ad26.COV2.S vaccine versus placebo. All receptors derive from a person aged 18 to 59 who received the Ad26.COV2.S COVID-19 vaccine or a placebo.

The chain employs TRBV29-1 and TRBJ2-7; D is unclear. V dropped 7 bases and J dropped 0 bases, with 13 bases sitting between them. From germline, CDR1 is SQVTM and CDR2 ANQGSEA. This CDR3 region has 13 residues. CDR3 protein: CSGRGLDSYEQYF. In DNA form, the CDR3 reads TGCAGCGGACGAGGCCTGGACTCCTACGAGCAGTACTTC.

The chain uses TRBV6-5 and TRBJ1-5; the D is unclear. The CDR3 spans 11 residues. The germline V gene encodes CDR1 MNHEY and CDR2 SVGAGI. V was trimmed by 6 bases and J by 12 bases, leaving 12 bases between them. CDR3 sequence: CASSTFSSQHF. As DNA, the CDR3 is TGTGCCAGCAGCACATTTAGTAGCCAGCATTTT.

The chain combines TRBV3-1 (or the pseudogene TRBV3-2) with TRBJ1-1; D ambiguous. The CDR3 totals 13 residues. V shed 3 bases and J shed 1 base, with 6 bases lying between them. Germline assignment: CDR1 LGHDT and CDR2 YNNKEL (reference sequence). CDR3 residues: CASSHGSNTEAFF. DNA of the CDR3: TGTGCCAGCAGCCACGGGTCGAACACTGAAGCTTTCTTT.

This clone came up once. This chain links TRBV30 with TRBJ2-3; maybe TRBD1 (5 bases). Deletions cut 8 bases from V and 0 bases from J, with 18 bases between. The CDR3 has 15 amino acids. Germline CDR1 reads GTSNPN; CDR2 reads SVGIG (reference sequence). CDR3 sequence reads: CARQFDGASTDTQYF. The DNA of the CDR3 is TGTGCCCGGCAGTTTGATGGGGCAAGCACAGATACGCAGTATTTT.

The CDR3 DNA is TGTGCCAGCAGTTCCAGGGGGGCTAGAACCGGGGAGCTGTTTTTT. Translating gives CASSSRGARTGELFF. The genes are TRBV28 and TRBJ2-2; D perhaps matches TRBD1 (7 bases). The V gene lost 4 bases and the J gene lost 5 bases, with 14 bases spanning the gap. CDR1 and CDR2 (germline): MDHEN, SYDVKM. This CDR3 contains 15 residues.

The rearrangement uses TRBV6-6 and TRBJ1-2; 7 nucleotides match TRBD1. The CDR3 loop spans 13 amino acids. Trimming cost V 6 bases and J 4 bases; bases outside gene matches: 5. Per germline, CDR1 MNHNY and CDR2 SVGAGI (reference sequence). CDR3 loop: CASSQGQTYGYTF. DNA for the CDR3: TGTGCCAGCAGCCAGGGACAGACCTATGGCTACACCTTC.

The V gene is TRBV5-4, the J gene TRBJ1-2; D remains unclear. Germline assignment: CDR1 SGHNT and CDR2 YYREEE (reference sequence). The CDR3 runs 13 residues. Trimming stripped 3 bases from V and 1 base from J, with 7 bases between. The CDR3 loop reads CASSSTSNYGYTF. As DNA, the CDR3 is TGTGCCAGCAGCTCTACGAGTAACTATGGCTACACCTTC.

The CDR3 DNA follows: TGTGCCAGCAGCTTAGACAGATGGGCGTATTTT. Encoded protein: CASSLDRWAYF. The chain carries TRBV11-3 and TRBJ2-3; D unresolved. Germline CDR1 and CDR2: SGHNT and YENEEA. The CDR3 loop spans 11 amino acids. Deletions cut 0 bases from V and 14 bases from J, with 9 bases between.

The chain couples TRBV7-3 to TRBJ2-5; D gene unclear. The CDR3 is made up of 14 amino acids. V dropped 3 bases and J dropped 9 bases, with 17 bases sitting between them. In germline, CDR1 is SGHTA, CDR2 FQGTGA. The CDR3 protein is CASSFGPPPAPQYF. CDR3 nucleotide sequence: TGTGCCAGCAGCTTCGGGCCACCCCCGGCTCCCCAGTACTTC. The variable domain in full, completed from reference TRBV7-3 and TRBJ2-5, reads GAGVSQTPSNKVTEKGKYVELRCDPISGHTALYWYRQSLGQGPEFLIYFQGTGAADDSGLPNDRFFAVRPEGSVSTLKIQRTERGDSAVYLCASSFGPPPAPQYFGPGTRLLVL.

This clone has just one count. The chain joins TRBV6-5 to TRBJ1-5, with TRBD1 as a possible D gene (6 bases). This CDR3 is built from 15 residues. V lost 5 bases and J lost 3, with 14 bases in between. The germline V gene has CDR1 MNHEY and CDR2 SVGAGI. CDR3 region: CASSMAQGYNQPQHF. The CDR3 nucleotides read TGTGCCAGCAGTATGGCACAGGGATACAATCAGCCCCAGCATTTT.

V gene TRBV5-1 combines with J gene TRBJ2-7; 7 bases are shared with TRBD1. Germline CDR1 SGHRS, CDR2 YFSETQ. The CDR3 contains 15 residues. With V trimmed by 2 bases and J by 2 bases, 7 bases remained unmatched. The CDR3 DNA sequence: TGCGCCAGCAGCTTACTACAGGGGATGGCCTACGAGCAGTACTTC. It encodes CASSLLQGMAYEQYF. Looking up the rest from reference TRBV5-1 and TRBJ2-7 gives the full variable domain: KAGVTQTPRYLIKTRGQQVTLSCSPISGHRSVSWYQQTPGQGLQFLFEYFSETQRNKGNFPGRFSGRQFSNSRSEMNVSTLELGDSALYLCASSLLQGMAYEQYFGPGTRLTVT.

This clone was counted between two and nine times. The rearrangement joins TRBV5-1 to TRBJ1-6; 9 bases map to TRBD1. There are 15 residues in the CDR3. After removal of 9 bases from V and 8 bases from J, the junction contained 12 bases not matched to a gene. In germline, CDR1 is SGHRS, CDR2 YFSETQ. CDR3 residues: CATRIRDREDSPLHF. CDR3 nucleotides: TGCGCCACCAGAATCCGGGACAGGGAGGATTCACCCCTCCACTTT.

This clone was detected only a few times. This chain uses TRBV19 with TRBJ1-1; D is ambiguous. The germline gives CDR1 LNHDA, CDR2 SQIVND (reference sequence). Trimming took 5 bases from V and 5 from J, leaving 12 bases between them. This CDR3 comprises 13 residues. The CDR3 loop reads CASSPLLETEAFF. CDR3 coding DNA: TGTGCCAGTAGTCCCCTCCTGGAGACTGAAGCTTTCTTT.

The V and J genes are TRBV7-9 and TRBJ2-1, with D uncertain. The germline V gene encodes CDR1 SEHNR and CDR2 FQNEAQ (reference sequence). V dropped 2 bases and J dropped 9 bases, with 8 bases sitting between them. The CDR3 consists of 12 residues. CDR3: CASSLPLGEQFF. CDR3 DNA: TGTGCCAGCAGCTTACCGCTTGGTGAGCAGTTCTTC. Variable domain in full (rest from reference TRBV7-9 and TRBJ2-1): DTGVSQNPRHKITKRGQNVTFRCDPISEHNRLYWYRQTLGQGPEFLTYFQNEAQLEKSRLLSDRFSAERPKGSFSTLEIQRTEQGDSAMYLCASSLPLGEQFFGPGTRLTVL.

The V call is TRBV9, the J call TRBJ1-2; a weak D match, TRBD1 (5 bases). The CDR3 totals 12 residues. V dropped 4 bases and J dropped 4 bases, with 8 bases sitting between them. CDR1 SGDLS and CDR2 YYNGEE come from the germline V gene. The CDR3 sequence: CASSKTAYGYTF. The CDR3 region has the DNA TGTGCCAGCAGCAAGACAGCCTATGGCTACACCTTC.

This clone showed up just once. The CDR3 here is CASSLGGPPNTEAFF. The CDR3 region has the DNA TGTGCCAGCAGTTTAGGTGGACCGCCGAACACTGAAGCTTTCTTT. The gene calls are TRBV28 and TRBJ1-1; no reliable D call. This CDR3 region has 15 residues. The germline gives CDR1 MDHEN, CDR2 SYDVKM. With 2 bases removed from V and 1 base from J, the gap between germline ends came to 11 bases.

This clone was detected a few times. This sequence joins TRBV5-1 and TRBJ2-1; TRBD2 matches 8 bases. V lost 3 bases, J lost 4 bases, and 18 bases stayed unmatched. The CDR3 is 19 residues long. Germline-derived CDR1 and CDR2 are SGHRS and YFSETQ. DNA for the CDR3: TGCGCCAGCAGCTGGGGCATCGAAGAGAGCGGGGGCCTATACAATGAGCAGTTCTTC. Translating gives CASSWGIEESGGLYNEQFF.

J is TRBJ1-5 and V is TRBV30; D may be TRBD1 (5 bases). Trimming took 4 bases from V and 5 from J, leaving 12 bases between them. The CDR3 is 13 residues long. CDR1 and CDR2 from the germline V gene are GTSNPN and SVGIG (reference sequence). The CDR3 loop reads CAWTGGVYQPQHF. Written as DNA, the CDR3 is TGTGCCTGGACCGGAGGGGTTTATCAGCCCCAGCATTTT. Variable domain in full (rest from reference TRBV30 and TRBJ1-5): SQTIHQWPATLVQPVGSPLSLECTVEGTSNPNLYWYRQAAGRGLQLLFYSVGIGQISSEVPQNLSASRPQDRQFILSSKKLLLSDSGFYLCAWTGGVYQPQHFGDGTRLSIL.

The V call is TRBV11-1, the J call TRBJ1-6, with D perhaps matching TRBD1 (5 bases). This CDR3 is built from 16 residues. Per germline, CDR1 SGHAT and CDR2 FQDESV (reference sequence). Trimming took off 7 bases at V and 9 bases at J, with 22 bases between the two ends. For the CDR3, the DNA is TGTGCCAGCACCAACAGCCCGGGGCAGGGTCCTTCACCCCTCCACTTT. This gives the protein CASTNSPGQGPSPLHF.

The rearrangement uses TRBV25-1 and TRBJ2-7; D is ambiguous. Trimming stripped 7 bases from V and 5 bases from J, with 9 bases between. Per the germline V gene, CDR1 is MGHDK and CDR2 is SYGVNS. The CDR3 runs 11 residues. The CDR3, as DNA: TGTGCCAGCACGAGTCTCGACGAGCAGTACTTC. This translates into CASTSLDEQYF.

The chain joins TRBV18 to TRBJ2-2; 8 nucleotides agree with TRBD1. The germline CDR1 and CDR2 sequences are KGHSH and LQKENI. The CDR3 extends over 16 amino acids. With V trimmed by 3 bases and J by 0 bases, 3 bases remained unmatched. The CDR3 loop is CASSPLGQANTGELFF. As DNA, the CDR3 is TGTGCCAGCTCACCTCTGGGACAGGCGAACACCGGGGAGCTGTTTTTT.

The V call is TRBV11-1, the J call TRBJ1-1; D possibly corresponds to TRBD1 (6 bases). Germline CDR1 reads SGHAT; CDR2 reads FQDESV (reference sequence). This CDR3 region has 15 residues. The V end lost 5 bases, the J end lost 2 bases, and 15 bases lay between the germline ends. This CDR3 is CASSRRQAFNTEAFF. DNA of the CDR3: TGTGCCAGCAGCCGCCGACAGGCATTTAACACTGAAGCTTTCTTT.

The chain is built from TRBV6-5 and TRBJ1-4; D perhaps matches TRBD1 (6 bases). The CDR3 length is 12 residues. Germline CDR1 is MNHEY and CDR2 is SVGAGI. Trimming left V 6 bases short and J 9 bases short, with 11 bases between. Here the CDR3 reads CASRSGTQKLFF. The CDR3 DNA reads TGTGCCAGCAGATCCGGGACACAAAAACTGTTTTTT.